This is a list of T cell receptor beta chains from one sample in a study of read filtering for tumor transcriptome and immune sequencing. TCRdb processed the reads anew with MiXCR; each CDR3 protein has one entry. The repertoire holds tens of thousands of distinct CDR3 sequences, with around 18% as singletons. The sample consisted of a population of CD138-negative cells sorted from bone marrow. These receptors were taken from a donor aged 40 or older with multiple myeloma. The CDR3 runs from the conserved cysteine through the conserved F or W. Each record gives: J gene, D gene, CDR3 length, V gene, clone size, CDR3 protein, CDR3 DNA. D genes are given only for firm matches. Size is omitted from some rows. Given values are once, few, many or a class for expanded clones.

j_gene: TRBJ2-7
d_gene: TRBD2
len: 13
v_gene: TRBV12-3/TRBV12-4
abundance: many
CDR3aa: CASSIWEGYEQYF
CDR3nt: TGTGCCAGCAGTATATGGGAGGGGTACGAGCAGTACTTC

j_gene: TRBJ1-2
d_gene: TRBD1
len: 13
v_gene: TRBV12-3/TRBV12-4
abundance: many
CDR3aa: CASRWGQTFGYTF
CDR3nt: TGTGCCAGCAGATGGGGACAGACTTTTGGCTACACCTTC

j_gene: TRBJ2-1
d_gene: .
len: 17
v_gene: TRBV11-3
abundance: many
CDR3aa: CASSPAGLQSSYNEQFF
CDR3nt: TGTGCCAGCAGCCCCGCGGGTCTACAGAGCTCCTACAATGAGCAGTTCTTC

j_gene: TRBJ2-5
d_gene: TRBD2
len: 15
v_gene: TRBV7-9
abundance: .
CDR3aa: CASSSRTSGGSDQYF
CDR3nt: TGTGCCAGCAGCTCCCGGACTAGCGGGGGTTCAGACCAGTACTTC

j_gene: TRBJ2-7
d_gene: .
len: 13
v_gene: TRBV3-1
abundance: many
CDR3aa: CASSQVGQLQQYF
CDR3nt: TGTGCCAGCAGCCAAGTTGGACAGTTGCAGCAGTACTTC

j_gene: TRBJ2-5
d_gene: TRBD2
len: 14
v_gene: TRBV11-1
abundance: .
CDR3aa: CASSHLAAQETQYF
CDR3nt: TGTGCCAGCAGCCACCTAGCGGCTCAAGAGACCCAGTACTTC

j_gene: TRBJ2-1
d_gene: TRBD1
len: 17
v_gene: TRBV9
abundance: many
CDR3aa: CASSDRQGSRTGNEQFF
CDR3nt: TGTGCCAGCAGCGATCGACAGGGGAGTCGTACCGGCAATGAGCAGTTCTTC

j_gene: TRBJ1-1
d_gene: .
len: 14
v_gene: TRBV28
abundance: many
CDR3aa: CATRALLGNTEAFF
CDR3nt: TGTGCCACCCGGGCGCTTTTAGGGAACACTGAAGCTTTCTTT

j_gene: TRBJ2-5
d_gene: .
len: 11
v_gene: TRBV28
abundance: .
CDR3aa: CASAREETQYF
CDR3nt: TGTGCCAGCGCTAGGGAGGAGACCCAGTACTTC

j_gene: TRBJ1-6
d_gene: .
len: 12
v_gene: TRBV10-1
abundance: many
CDR3aa: CASMINCGPLHF
CDR3nt: TGCGCCAGCATGATAAATTGTGGACCCCTCCACTTT

j_gene: TRBJ2-2
d_gene: TRBD1
len: 17
v_gene: TRBV5-4
abundance: few
CDR3aa: CASSFPPGQGSTGELFF
CDR3nt: TGTGCCAGCAGCTTCCCACCGGGACAGGGGTCCACCGGGGAGCTGTTTTTT

j_gene: TRBJ2-7
d_gene: TRBD1
len: 15
v_gene: TRBV10-1
abundance: many
CDR3aa: CASNHDRTGSYEQYF
CDR3nt: TGCGCCAGCAACCACGACAGGACAGGTTCCTACGAGCAGTACTTC

j_gene: TRBJ2-2
d_gene: .
len: 15
v_gene: TRBV2
abundance: .
CDR3aa: CASSEGGRATGELFF
CDR3nt: TGTGCCAGCAGTGAGGGGGGGCGCGCCACCGGGGAGCTGTTTTTT

j_gene: TRBJ1-4
d_gene: .
len: 14
v_gene: TRBV3-1
abundance: many
CDR3aa: CASSQGSRRDGLFF
CDR3nt: TGTGCCAGCAGCCAGGGGAGCAGAAGGGATGGACTGTTTTTT

j_gene: TRBJ2-3
d_gene: .
len: 16
v_gene: TRBV28
abundance: .
CDR3aa: CASSLWSRTSTDTQYF
CDR3nt: TGTGCCAGCAGTTTATGGAGTCGGACTAGCACAGATACGCAGTATTTT

j_gene: TRBJ1-6
d_gene: .
len: 12
v_gene: TRBV12-3/TRBV12-4
abundance: many
CDR3aa: CASSLGRSPLHF
CDR3nt: TGTGCCAGCAGTTTAGGACGTTCACCCCTCCACTTT

j_gene: TRBJ1-1
d_gene: .
len: 12
v_gene: TRBV20-1
abundance: many
CDR3aa: CSASRQDTEAFF
CDR3nt: TGCAGTGCCTCCCGACAGGACACTGAAGCTTTCTTT

j_gene: TRBJ2-1
d_gene: TRBD2
len: 15
v_gene: TRBV7-3
abundance: many
CDR3aa: CASSLASGGAGEQFF
CDR3nt: TGTGCCAGCAGCTTAGCTAGCGGGGGGGCCGGGGAGCAGTTCTTC

j_gene: TRBJ1-5
d_gene: .
len: 14
v_gene: TRBV18
abundance: many
CDR3aa: CASSPQGADQPQHF
CDR3nt: TGTGCCAGCTCACCGCAAGGGGCCGATCAGCCCCAGCATTTT

j_gene: TRBJ2-1
d_gene: TRBD2
len: 15
v_gene: TRBV7-8
abundance: few
CDR3aa: CASSSPLPGLHEQFF
CDR3nt: TGTGCCAGCAGCTCCCCCCTTCCGGGACTACATGAGCAGTTCTTC

j_gene: TRBJ2-2
d_gene: TRBD2
len: 15
v_gene: TRBV6-6
abundance: many
CDR3aa: CASTPESGSIRELFF
CDR3nt: TGTGCCAGCACCCCAGAGAGCGGGAGTATTAGGGAGCTGTTTTTT

j_gene: TRBJ2-1
d_gene: .
len: 11
v_gene: TRBV9
abundance: many
CDR3aa: CASMRDNEQFF
CDR3nt: TGTGCCAGCATGCGGGACAATGAGCAGTTCTTC

j_gene: TRBJ2-1
d_gene: TRBD2
len: 16
v_gene: TRBV24-1
abundance: many
CDR3aa: CATSDVRTSGDNEQFF
CDR3nt: TGTGCCACCAGTGATGTGAGGACTAGCGGAGACAATGAGCAGTTCTTC

j_gene: TRBJ2-2
d_gene: TRBD2
len: 13
v_gene: TRBV2
abundance: many
CDR3aa: CASSGSSGGELFF
CDR3nt: TGTGCCAGTAGCGGGAGCTCCGGCGGGGAGCTGTTTTTT

j_gene: TRBJ2-7
d_gene: .
len: 12
v_gene: TRBV28
abundance: many
CDR3aa: CASSKGDYEQYF
CDR3nt: TGTGCCAGCAGCAAGGGAGACTACGAGCAGTACTTC

j_gene: TRBJ1-5
d_gene: .
len: 15
v_gene: TRBV19
abundance: .
CDR3aa: CASSLKGVSNQPQHF
CDR3nt: TGTGCCAGTAGTCTAAAGGGGGTGAGCAATCAGCCCCAGCATTTT

j_gene: TRBJ1-4
d_gene: .
len: 15
v_gene: TRBV20-1
abundance: many
CDR3aa: CSASGRVATNEKLFF
CDR3nt: TGCAGTGCTAGTGGTAGGGTAGCGACTAATGAAAAACTGTTTTTT

j_gene: TRBJ1-5
d_gene: .
len: 14
v_gene: TRBV2
abundance: many
CDR3aa: CASSESGVNQPQHF
CDR3nt: TGTGCCAGCAGTGAATCTGGGGTCAATCAGCCCCAGCATTTT

j_gene: TRBJ2-1
d_gene: TRBD1
len: 16
v_gene: TRBV27
abundance: .
CDR3aa: CASQLGGTGPYNEQFF
CDR3nt: TGTGCCAGTCAATTAGGGGGGACAGGACCCTACAATGAGCAGTTCTTC